This T cell receptor (beta chain) derives from a study of blood T cell repertoires in COVID-19. The CDR3 loop spans 15 amino acids. CDR1 is MNHEY, CDR2 SVGAGI, per germline. Trimming shortened V by 6 bases and J by 4 bases, and 17 bases separated the two germline ends. The assay was immunoSEQ multiplex PCR, and TCRdb's table has in-frame clones only and misses some. The sample lists fewer than 250,000 clones, 82% seen once, with 4% to 5% in the top ten. The rearrangement links TRBV6-5 to TRBJ2-3; possible D gene TRBD1, 5 bases. Sequenced: peripheral blood. This receptor was taken from a woman in her seventies with acute or convalescent COVID-19. The CDR3: CASRNKGHVADTQYF. Written as DNA, the CDR3 is TGTGCCAGCAGAAACAAGGGGCATGTGGCAGATACGCAGTATTTT.